The 27 T cell receptor beta chains given below trace back to one sample, sequenced in a study of T cell repertoires in cytomegalovirus infection. TCRdb re-called the reads through MiXCR, storing one row per CDR3 protein. This table holds approximately 500,000 distinct CDR3 sequences, around 35% found once. No antigen has been assigned to these receptors. The specimen comprised cultured PBMCs, sampled from culture after CMV antigen stimulation. These receptors were taken from a human donor in good health (CMV status not recorded). Some clones in this sample may be carry-over from other donors' samples.

This clonotype was picked up a small number of times. The rearrangement links TRBV6-6 to TRBJ2-5; D may be TRBD2 (5 bases). V gave up 10 bases and J gave up 4 bases, with 10 bases separating them. The CDR3 contains 11 residues. Per germline, CDR1 MNHNY and CDR2 SVGAGI (reference sequence). The CDR3 spells CATYGVETQYF. In DNA form, the CDR3 reads TGTGCCACCTACGGGGTAGAGACCCAGTACTTC.

This clonotype was seen a handful of times. The V gene is TRBV7-2, the J gene TRBJ1-3; D remains unclear. The CDR3 length is 15 residues. V lost 1 base, J lost 4 bases, and 11 bases lay in between. CDR1 is SGHTA and CDR2 is FQGNSA in the germline V gene. CDR3 protein: CASSLESQAGNTIYF. The DNA for the CDR3 is TGTGCCAGCAGCTTAGAGTCTCAAGCAGGAAACACCATATATTTT.

On this clonotype: Without the conserved terminal phenylalanine or tryptophan, this CDR3 likely stems from a read error. The genes are TRBV28 and TRBJ2-5, with 9 bases matching TRBD2. The trim removed 6 bases at V and 1 base at J, leaving 3 bases unmatched. Germline CDR1 is MDHEN and CDR2 is SYDVKM. The CDR3 has 14 residues. Here the CDR3 reads CASSAGGLQETQYV. The CDR3, as DNA: TGTGCCAGCAGCGCGGGAGGGCTCCAAGAGACCCAGTACGTC.

This clonotype has a handful of counts. The CDR3 DNA follows: TGCAGTGCTAGAGCCCCTAGCGGGAGAGGATTTCACAATGAGCAGTTCTTC. Amino acid sequence: CSARAPSGRGFHNEQFF. The J gene is TRBJ2-1, the V gene TRBV20-1; 10 positions agree with TRBD2. The CDR3 is 17 residues long. V shed 1 base, J shed 5 bases, and the junction held 11 bases outside the gene matches. The germline V gene has CDR1 DFQATT and CDR2 SNEGSKA (reference sequence).

CDR3 sequence reads: CASSQDWEGGLNEKLFF. The CDR3 coding sequence is TGCGCCAGCAGCCAAGACTGGGAAGGCGGATTAAATGAAAAACTGTTTTTT. The rearrangement links TRBV4-1 to TRBJ1-4, with unresolved D. Trimming cost V 0 bases and J 5 bases, with 16 bases left between them. CDR1 MGHRA and CDR2 YSYEKL come from the germline V gene. The CDR3 is made up of 17 amino acids.

This clonotype was picked up a small number of times. V gene TRBV6-5 combines with J gene TRBJ2-3; the D gene is possibly TRBD2 (6 bases). CDR1 is MNHEY, CDR2 SVGAGI, per germline. The CDR3 runs to 15 residues. Trimming removed 0 bases from V and 4 bases from J, with 11 bases in between. CDR3 nucleotide sequence: TGTGCCAGCAGTTACTCGACTAGTACCCCAGATACGCAGTATTTT. Translation gives CASSYSTSTPDTQYF.

This clonotype was seen only a few times. The chain carries TRBV28 and TRBJ2-7; 10 bases line up with TRBD1. The J segment lost 3 bases and the V segment lost 5 bases, leaving 4 bases of the junction unmatched. The CDR3 runs 14 residues. The germline gives CDR1 MDHEN, CDR2 SYDVKM. CDR3 in DNA: TGTGCCAGCAGTACGGGACAGGGGTTCTACGAGCAGTACGTC. This encodes CASSTGQGFYEQYV.

The J gene is TRBJ2-3, the V gene TRBV27; the match to TRBD2 covers 12 bases. V dropped 5 bases and J dropped 5; count of bases not matched to a gene: 8. CDR1 is MNHEY, CDR2 SMNVEV, per germline (reference sequence). This CDR3 comprises 16 residues. CDR3 nucleotide sequence: TGTGCCAGCAGTCTGAGGACTAGCGGGAAGGGAGATACGCAGTATTTT. Translated, it gives CASSLRTSGKGDTQYF.

The chain links TRBV10-3 to TRBJ2-7, with D perhaps TRBD1 (6 bases). V dropped 4 bases and J dropped 6 bases, with 19 bases sitting between them. Germline V gene sequence: CDR1 ENHRY, CDR2 SYGVKD. This CDR3 is 15 amino acids long. In DNA, the CDR3 is TGTGCCATCAGTGTGTGGGGGCGGACCGCCTGCGAGCAGTACGTC. Translated: CAISVWGRTACEQYV.

The table lists this clonotype with a few counts. The chain couples TRBV24-1 to TRBJ2-6; D is uncertain. V was clipped by 9 bases and J by 1 base, with 6 bases between them. The CDR3 extends over 13 amino acids. CDR1 is KGHDR and CDR2 is SFDVKD in the germline V gene. In DNA, the CDR3 is TGTGCCACCGGGATATCTGGGGCCAACGTCCTGACTTTC. This codes for CATGISGANVLTF.

In this sample, this clonotype turned up a few times. The chain employs TRBV6-5 and TRBJ2-7; D might be TRBD1 (5 bases). The V and J ends lost 4 bases and 3 bases respectively, with 13 bases between them. This CDR3 is built from 14 residues. Germline V CDR1 and CDR2: MNHEY, SVGAGI. This CDR3 is CASSSTEKYYEQYF. The CDR3 DNA reads as TGTGCCAGCAGTTCGACAGAAAAGTACTACGAGCAGTACTTC.

This clonotype showed up just a few times. The V call is TRBV7-8, the J call TRBJ1-3; 8 nucleotides align to TRBD1. V lost 3 bases, J lost 4 bases, and 8 bases stayed unmatched. Germline-derived CDR1 and CDR2 are SGHVS and FQNEAQ. CDR3 length: 16 residues. The CDR3: CASSFTGTGRGNTIYF. CDR3 nucleotide sequence: TGTGCCAGCAGCTTTACCGGGACAGGCCGGGGAAACACCATATATTTT.

This clonotype was counted at least ten times. The chain employs TRBV7-9 and TRBJ1-1, with D tentatively TRBD1 (5 bases). The CDR3 runs to 12 residues. The germline gives CDR1 SEHNR, CDR2 FQNEAQ (reference sequence). Between the trimmed V and J ends, which lost 5 bases and 8 bases, there was a span of 12 bases. The CDR3 region has the DNA TGTGCCAGCAGCCGAGGGGATCTGGAAGCTTTCTTT. This sequence encodes CASSRGDLEAFF. The whole variable domain, filled in from reference TRBV7-9 and TRBJ1-1, reads DTGVSQNPRHKITKRGQNVTFRCDPISEHNRLYWYRQTLGQGPEFLTYFQNEAQLEKSRLLSDRFSAERPKGSFSTLEIQRTEQGDSAMYLCASSRGDLEAFFGQGTRLTVV.

The gene calls are TRBV5-4 and TRBJ2-6; weak D call: TRBD1 (5 bases). CDR3 length: 16 residues. V was cut by 4 bases and J by 4 bases, with 15 bases left in between. CDR1 is SGHNT and CDR2 is YYREEE in the germline V gene (reference sequence). For the CDR3, the DNA is TGTGCCAGCAGCCGCGCAGGGCTGGGGGGGGCCAACGTCCTGACTTTC. The encoded protein is CASSRAGLGGANVLTF. Full variable domain (missing parts from reference TRBV5-4 and TRBJ2-6): ETGVTQSPTHLIKTRGQQVTLRCSSQSGHNTVSWYQQALGQGPQFIFQYYREEENGRGNFPPRFSGLQFPNYSSELNVNALELDDSALYLCASSRAGLGGANVLTFGAGSRLTVL.

V gene TRBV2 combines with J gene TRBJ2-1, with no clear D. Germline-derived CDR1 and CDR2 are SNHLY and FYNNEI. V shed 0 bases and J shed 2 bases, with 5 bases lying between them. This CDR3 spans 14 amino acids. This chain's CDR3 is CASSEAAAYNEQFF. The CDR3, as DNA: TGTGCCAGCAGTGAAGCGGCAGCCTACAATGAGCAGTTCTTC.

The chain has TRBV28 and TRBJ2-7, with D unclear. CDR1 is MDHEN and CDR2 is SYDVKM in the germline V gene. With 7 bases removed from V and 2 bases from J, the gap between germline ends came to 9 bases. CDR3 length: 12 residues. The chain's CDR3 is CASKDGAYEQYF. The CDR3 nucleotides read TGTGCCAGCAAGGACGGTGCCTACGAGCAGTACTTC.

The chain uses TRBV12-3 or TRBV12-4 and TRBJ1-1, with D possibly TRBD1 on 5 matching bases. This CDR3 region has 12 residues. V lost 5 bases to trimming and J lost 7 bases, with 11 bases between them. CDR3: CASSTYDSEAFF. The CDR3 DNA reads TGTGCCAGCAGTACCTATGACAGTGAAGCTTTCTTT.

The CDR3 region has the DNA TGCAGTGCCCAGGGGCAGAAAGCCGAGCAGTACTTC. As protein: CSAQGQKAEQYF. The chain links TRBV20-1 to TRBJ2-7; D is perhaps TRBD1 (6 bases). The CDR3 totals 12 residues. Germline CDR1 DFQATT, CDR2 SNEGSKA (reference sequence). The V and J ends lost 6 bases and 6 bases respectively, with 15 bases between them.

The chain uses TRBV7-9 and TRBJ2-7; D remains unclear. Germline V gene data show CDR1 as SEHNR and CDR2 as FQNEAQ (reference sequence). Trimming removed 2 bases from V and 6 bases from J, with 8 bases in between. The CDR3 sequence is 12 residues long. CDR3 DNA sequence: TGTGCCAGCAGCTTATATCGATCCGAGCAGTACTTC. Translation: CASSLYRSEQYF.

The genes are TRBV7-8 and TRBJ2-3; possibly TRBD1 for D (5 bases). Germline V gene lookup returns CDR1 SGHVS and CDR2 FQNEAQ. CDR3 length: 15 amino acids. The germline V and J ends were trimmed by 1 base and 2 bases, with 10 bases remaining between them. The CDR3 nucleotides read TGTGCCAGCAGCTTAGAAGGGGCCGACACAGATACGCAGTATTTT. This encodes CASSLEGADTDTQYF. The full variable domain, rest sourced from reference TRBV7-8 and TRBJ2-3, is GAGVSQSPRYKVAKRGQDVALRCDPISGHVSLFWYQQALGQGPEFLTYFQNEAQLDKSGLPSDRFFAERPEGSVSTLKIQRTQQEDSAVYLCASSLEGADTDTQYFGPGTRLTVL.

This clonotype came up a few times. The chain has TRBV7-8 and TRBJ2-2; 12 nucleotides agree with TRBD2. The CDR3 contains 14 residues. Looked up from germline, CDR1 is SGHVS and CDR2 is FQNEAQ. V was clipped by 7 bases and J by 7 bases; unmatched bases: 4. The CDR3 coding sequence is TGTGCCAGCACTAGCGGGAGGGTTCGCGGGGAGCTGTTTTTT. It encodes CASTSGRVRGELFF. Filled out from reference TRBV7-8 and TRBJ2-2, the complete variable domain reads GAGVSQSPRYKVAKRGQDVALRCDPISGHVSLFWYQQALGQGPEFLTYFQNEAQLDKSGLPSDRFFAERPEGSVSTLKIQRTQQEDSAVYLCASTSGRVRGELFFGEGSRLTVL.

This chain's CDR3 is CAWSRRDPYEQYF. DNA for the CDR3: TGTGCCTGGAGTCGCAGGGACCCCTACGAGCAGTACTTC. The J gene is TRBJ2-7, the V gene TRBV30; possibly TRBD1 or TRBD2 for D (5 bases each). CDR1 is GTSNPN and CDR2 is SVGIG in the germline V gene (reference sequence). The CDR3 sequence is 13 residues long. Trimming cost V 2 bases and J 2 bases, with 10 bases left between them.

This clonotype appeared a few times. The chain employs TRBV12-3 or TRBV12-4 and TRBJ1-3; D unresolved. The CDR3 spans 16 residues. Deletions cut 5 bases from V and 2 bases from J, with 16 bases between. The CDR3 nucleotides are TGTGCCAGCAGTCCACGAAGTCTAAGCGCTGGAAACACCATATATTTT. Protein: CASSPRSLSAGNTIYF.

This chain connects TRBV18 to TRBJ2-7; D is undetermined. The ends were cut back, 6 bases at V and 7 bases at J, with 13 bases in the middle. The germline V gene has CDR1 KGHSH and CDR2 LQKENI. This CDR3 is built from 12 residues. The CDR3 reads CASSPLIGEQYF. CDR3 coding DNA: TGTGCCAGCTCCCCCCTTATAGGGGAGCAGTACTTC.

The V gene is TRBV28, the J gene TRBJ1-3, with 7 bases identical to TRBD1. V was clipped by 0 bases and J by 0 bases; unmatched bases: 2. CDR3 length: 16 amino acids. Germline V CDR1 and CDR2: MDHEN, SYDVKM. CDR3 amino acids: CASSLWTGSSGNTIYF. Here the CDR3 DNA reads TGTGCCAGCAGTTTATGGACAGGGAGCTCTGGAAACACCATATATTTT.

CDR3 protein: CASSLDLMGETQYF. In nucleotides, the CDR3 is TGTGCCAGCAGCTTGGATCTCATGGGGGAGACCCAGTACTTC. This sequence joins TRBV5-4 and TRBJ2-5; the D is unclear. This CDR3 spans 14 amino acids. Trimming took off 0 bases at V and 5 bases at J, with 11 bases between the two ends. The V gene's germline CDR1 is SGHNT and CDR2 YYREEE (reference sequence).

The rearrangement joins TRBV27 to TRBJ2-1; D perhaps matches TRBD1 (5 bases). The CDR3 loop spans 13 amino acids. V was cut by 6 bases and J by 3 bases, with 9 bases left in between. CDR1 is MNHEY and CDR2 is SMNVEV in the germline V gene (reference sequence). CDR3 in DNA: TGTGCCAGCAGGTATAGGGGCTACAATGAGCAGTTCTTC. Its translation: CASRYRGYNEQFF.